The clone carrying this TCR beta chain was detected only a few times. Its specificity is not known. This sample stems from a study of T cells after yellow fever vaccination. In the study overall: Libraries from low-cell-number fractions were prepared with the SMART-Seq v4 Ultra Low Input RNA kit.

TCRdb processed the 5' RACE reads anew with MiXCR; each CDR3 protein has one entry. The profile shows over 300,000 distinct CDR3 sequences, approximately 3.8% of them singletons. Broader study findings: The secondary response peaked faster, at day 5 versus 15, but was weaker.

This sample comprised PBMCs, obtained on the day of the yellow fever booster vaccination. The TCR originated in a man between 18 and 29 years old who received the YFV17D yellow fever vaccine.

The CDR3 coding sequence is TGTGCCAGCAGCTACAGGGCGACGGGCAGCACTGAAGCTTTCTTT. Translation: CASSYRATGSTEAFF. The chain uses TRBV6-5 and TRBJ1-1, with D possibly being TRBD1 (6 bases). Germline CDR1 reads MNHEY; CDR2 reads SVGAGI. The CDR3 covers 15 residues. Trimming pared 6 bases from V and 4 bases from J, leaving 18 bases between.